The rows below give T cell receptor beta chains drawn from one sample of a study of T-cell memory formation after mild COVID-19. TCRdb recomputed calls from the 5' RACE reads with MiXCR, one row per CDR3 protein. This table has roughly 350,000 distinct CDR3 sequences, about an eighth appearing once. Material: PBMCs or a T cell subset sorted from them (not recorded which). Receptor source: a man aged 18 to 29 who had mild COVID-19 (a few samples of this study predate the infection). Cell type and time point are not known. CDR3s include the opening cysteine and the closing phenylalanine or tryptophan. D genes are given only for firm matches. Clone sizes are given selectively: once, few, many, or a class where the clone is expanded.

>few|TRBD1|TRBV7-2|TRBJ1-1
CASSSIGGRTEAFF
TGTGCCAGCAGCTCCATAGGGGGCCGGACTGAAGCTTTCTTT
>-|-|TRBV2|TRBJ2-4
CASSEVPRGIQYF
TGTGCCAGCAGTGAAGTCCCTAGGGGCATTCAGTACTTC
>-|TRBD1|TRBV4-3|TRBJ1-6
CASSLQGALAPLHF
TGCGCCAGCAGCCTTCAGGGGGCTTTAGCACCCCTCCACTTT
>few|-|TRBV29-1|TRBJ1-4
CSATKGDEKLFF
TGCAGCGCCACCAAAGGGGATGAAAAACTGTTTTTT
>-|-|TRBV20-1|TRBJ1-6
CSARDLKGDNSPLHF
TGCAGTGCTAGAGATCTAAAGGGGGATAATTCACCCCTCCACTTT
>few|-|TRBV5-1|TRBJ1-1
CASSLEGKGTEAFF
TGCGCCAGCAGCTTGGAGGGGAAGGGCACTGAAGCTTTCTTT
>-|TRBD1|TRBV5-1|TRBJ1-4
CASSERQGSWATNEKLFF
TGCGCCAGCAGCGAACGACAGGGTTCGTGGGCAACTAATGAAAAACTGTTTTTT
>many|TRBD2|TRBV4-3|TRBJ2-1
CASSSTSGGAYNEQFF
TGCGCCAGCAGCTCGACTAGCGGGGGGGCCTACAATGAGCAGTTCTTC
>few|-|TRBV28|TRBJ1-2
CASRQVGNYGYTF
TGTGCCAGCAGACAGGTGGGAAACTATGGCTACACCTTC
>few|-|TRBV7-9|TRBJ2-7
CAGATGTDASEQYF
TGTGCCGGGGCCACAGGGACGGACGCCTCCGAGCAGTACTTC
>few|-|TRBV3-1|TRBJ2-3
CASSQARDTQYF
TGTGCCAGCAGCCAAGCGAGGGATACGCAGTATTTT
>few|-|TRBV3-1|TRBJ1-1
CASSRYTDDTEAFF
TGTGCCAGCAGCCGATATACGGACGACACTGAAGCTTTCTTT
>few|TRBD2|TRBV20-1|TRBJ2-7
CSVPSGGLPYEQYF
TGCAGTGTTCCTAGCGGGGGTCTTCCCTACGAGCAGTACTTC
>-|-|TRBV7-2|TRBJ2-3
CASSTDTGSGTDTQYF
TGTGCCAGCAGCACCGATACAGGGAGCGGCACAGATACGCAGTATTTT
>-|TRBD1|TRBV24-1|TRBJ2-7
CATSDHDRDEQYF
TGTGCCACCAGTGATCACGACAGGGACGAGCAGTACTTC
>-|-|TRBV7-9|TRBJ1-1
CASSLPSRGEAFF
TGTGCCAGCAGCTTGCCGTCCCGGGGCGAAGCTTTCTTT
>few|-|TRBV2|TRBJ2-1
CASSVSPVSYNEQFF
TGTGCCAGCAGTGTTAGCCCGGTTTCCTACAATGAGCAGTTCTTC
>many|-|TRBV29-1|TRBJ2-7
CSVTTGISYEQYF
TGCAGCGTCACAACAGGGATCAGCTACGAGCAGTACTTC
>-|TRBD1|TRBV5-1|TRBJ2-2
CASSPDRYPGELFF
TGCGCCAGCAGCCCGGACAGGTATCCCGGGGAGCTGTTTTTT
>few|-|TRBV6-5|TRBJ1-5
CASSYNGAPNQPQHF
TGTGCCAGCAGTTATAACGGGGCTCCCAATCAGCCCCAGCATTTT
>-|TRBD1|TRBV10-3|TRBJ1-5
CAISVSDRGSNQPQHF
TGTGCCATCAGTGTCTCGGACAGGGGTAGCAATCAGCCCCAGCATTTT
>many|TRBD1|TRBV12-3/TRBV12-4|TRBJ1-1
CASRPGQGWDTEAFF
TGTGCCAGCAGACCCGGACAGGGCTGGGACACTGAAGCTTTCTTT
>-|-|TRBV7-3|TRBJ2-1
CASSSSTYSSYNEQFF
TGTGCCAGCAGCTCGTCGACTTATAGCTCCTACAATGAGCAGTTCTTC
>-|-|TRBV24-1|TRBJ2-5
CATSQGGETQYF
TGTGCCACCAGTCAGGGAGGAGAGACCCAGTACTTC
>few|TRBD1|TRBV7-2|TRBJ2-3
CASSPRTGKDTQYF
TGTGCCAGCAGCCCACGGACAGGGAAGGATACGCAGTATTTT
>many|-|TRBV5-1|TRBJ2-5
CASSPADLGGETQYF
TGCGCCAGCAGCCCAGCTGATTTAGGAGGGGAGACCCAGTACTTC
>few|-|TRBV5-6|TRBJ2-5
CASSWISGPQETQYF
TGTGCCAGCAGCTGGATCTCGGGGCCCCAGGAGACCCAGTACTTC
>many|TRBD1|TRBV25-1|TRBJ2-1
CASSLRTGTLEQFF
TGTGCCAGCAGTTTGCGGACAGGGACCTTGGAGCAGTTCTTC
>-|-|TRBV7-2|TRBJ2-2
CASSIWTGLNTGELFF
TGTGCCAGCAGCATTTGGACGGGACTTAACACCGGGGAGCTGTTTTTT
>few|-|TRBV29-1|TRBJ2-7
CSVARSPYEQYF
TGCAGCGTTGCCAGGTCCCCCTACGAGCAGTACTTC
>few|-|TRBV12-3/TRBV12-4|TRBJ1-4
CASSHNPRGEELFF
TGTGCCAGCAGTCACAACCCCAGGGGCGAGGAACTGTTTTTT
>few|-|TRBV12-3/TRBV12-4|TRBJ2-1
CASSLREGGNEQFF
TGTGCCAGCAGTTTAAGGGAGGGGGGCAATGAGCAGTTCTTC
>few|-|TRBV4-2|TRBJ2-5
CASSQEGHLKTQYF
TGTGCCAGCAGCCAAGAAGGACACTTGAAGACCCAGTACTTC
>-|-|TRBV4-1|TRBJ2-2
CASSHVGRKRTGELFF
TGCGCCAGCAGCCACGTGGGCAGGAAACGTACCGGGGAGCTGTTTTTT
>-|-|TRBV7-2|TRBJ1-6
CASSLQAVRGAADNSPLHF
TGTGCCAGCAGCTTACAGGCAGTAAGGGGGGCCGCGGATAATTCACCCCTCCACTTT
>few|TRBD2|TRBV7-3|TRBJ2-1
CASSLLASGWYEQFF
TGTGCCAGCAGCCTGCTGGCTAGCGGGTGGTATGAGCAGTTCTTC
>few|-|TRBV19|TRBJ2-1
CASAQGWNEQFF
TGTGCCAGTGCACAGGGTTGGAATGAGCAGTTCTTC
>many|-|TRBV7-2|TRBJ2-2
CASSPTKQGTSTGELFF
TGTGCCAGCAGTCCAACCAAACAGGGTACGAGCACCGGGGAGCTGTTTTTT
>-|TRBD2|TRBV25-1|TRBJ2-1
CASSSAGPTSNEQFF
TGTGCCAGCAGCTCAGCGGGGCCTACTTCTAATGAGCAGTTCTTC
>few|-|TRBV24-1|TRBJ1-2
CATSTASYGYTF
TGTGCCACCAGTACGGCGAGCTATGGCTACACCTTC
>few|-|TRBV7-6|TRBJ2-5
CASSPNGPETQYF
TGTGCCAGCAGCCCCAATGGGCCAGAGACCCAGTACTTC
>few|-|TRBV12-3/TRBV12-4|TRBJ1-2
CASSLSAANYGYTF
TGTGCCAGCAGTTTATCGGCAGCTAACTATGGCTACACCTTC
>-|TRBD1|TRBV7-2|TRBJ1-5
CASSPDRDSPQHF
TGTGCCAGCAGCCCCGACAGGGATTCGCCCCAGCATTTT